This T cell receptor beta chain was profiled in a study of breast tumors, draining lymph nodes, adjacent tissues. Worth noting for this clonotype: Its antigen is unknown.

Samples came from axillary lymph nodes draining the breast cancer. The study, taken as a whole, reports: The lymph node origin of tumor T cells was framed as consistent with a hypothesis, not demonstrated. Tumor repertoires ranked between lymph nodes and nontumor tissue in diversity, with V and J gene preferences.

With 3 bases removed from V and 12 bases from J, the gap between germline ends came to 14 bases. Germline V gene data show CDR1 as KGHSH and CDR2 as LQKENI. The CDR3 is 13 residues long. One entry per CDR3 protein results from TCRdb running MiXCR on the multiplex PCR reads. The table includes approximately 230,000 distinct CDR3 sequences, less than 45% detected once. V is TRBV18 and J is TRBJ1-4; D not resolved. The sample taken for sequencing was axillary lymph node tissue. The source is a female donor with breast cancer. Some clones in this sample may be carry-over from other donors' samples. The CDR3 loop is CASSPISVSQLFF. In DNA form, the CDR3 reads TGTGCCAGCTCACCGATCTCCGTTTCACAACTGTTTTTT.